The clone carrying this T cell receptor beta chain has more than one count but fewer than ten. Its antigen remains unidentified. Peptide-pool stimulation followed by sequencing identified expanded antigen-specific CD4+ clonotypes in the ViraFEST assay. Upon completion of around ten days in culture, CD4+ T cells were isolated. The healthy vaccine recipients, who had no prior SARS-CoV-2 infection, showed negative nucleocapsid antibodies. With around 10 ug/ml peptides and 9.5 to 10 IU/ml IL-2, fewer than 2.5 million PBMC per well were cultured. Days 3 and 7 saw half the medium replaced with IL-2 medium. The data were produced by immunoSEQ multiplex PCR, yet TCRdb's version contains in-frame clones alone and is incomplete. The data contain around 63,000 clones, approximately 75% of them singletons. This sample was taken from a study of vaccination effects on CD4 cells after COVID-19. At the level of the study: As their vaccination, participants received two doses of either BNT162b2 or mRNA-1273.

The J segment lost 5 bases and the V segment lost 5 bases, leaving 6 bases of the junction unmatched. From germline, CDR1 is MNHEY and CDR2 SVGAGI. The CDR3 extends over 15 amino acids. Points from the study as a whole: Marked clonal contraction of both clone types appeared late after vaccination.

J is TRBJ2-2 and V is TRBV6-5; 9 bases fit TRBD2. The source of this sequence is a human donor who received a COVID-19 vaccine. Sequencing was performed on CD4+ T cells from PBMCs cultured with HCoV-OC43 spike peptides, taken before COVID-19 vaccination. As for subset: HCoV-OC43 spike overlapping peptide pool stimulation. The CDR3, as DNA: TGTGCCAGCAGTCTAGGACTAGCGCCGACCGGGGAGCTGTTTTTT. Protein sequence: CASSLGLAPTGELFF.